Here is one TCR beta chain with its context. Its cognate antigen is unknown. Bulk TCR library preparation followed previously described methods with listed TCR primers. Using its own MiXCR run on the PCR reads, TCRdb lists one record per CDR3 protein. This table has around 480,000 distinct CDR3 sequences, under 30% appearing once. This sample is drawn from a study of molecular identifiers for immune sequencing clone quantification. Study details: Five aliquots were made in replicates from the RNA of about 19,000 or 110,000 naive CD8 cells, and four were sequenced.

Looked up from germline, CDR1 is DFQATT and CDR2 is SNEGSKA (reference sequence). The length of the CDR3 is 17 residues. The trim removed 1 base at V and 0 bases at J, leaving 10 bases unmatched. Whole-study results and caveats: Over 98% of effector molecules, but under 1% in naive cells, were held by clones with more than 20 RNA copies.

This TCR was recovered from a human donor in good health. Some libraries in this study had Jurkat cell RNA spiked in. Sequencing was performed on naive CD8+ T cells from blood, with Jurkat cell RNA spiked in. Noted subset: FACS-sorted CD8+CD4-CCR7+CD45RA+ naive T cells. V and J are TRBV20-1 and TRBJ2-3; 7 nucleotides line up with TRBD2. The CDR3 loop is CSARGVLADRSTDTQYF. The CDR3 nucleotides read TGCAGTGCTAGAGGGGTTCTAGCGGACCGGAGCACAGATACGCAGTATTTT.